The rows below give T cell receptor beta chains drawn from one sample of a study of blood T cell repertoires in COVID-19. Sequenced by immunoSEQ multiplex PCR; TCRdb stores in-frame clones only, minus some. Of roughly 81,000 clones listed, more than 75% are singletons. Material: peripheral blood. All receptors derive from a man aged 55 to 70 with acute or convalescent COVID-19. CDR3s include the opening cysteine and the closing phenylalanine or tryptophan. The D gene is left open where the match is weak. Where a row states a size, it is once, few, many or the class of an expanded clone; other rows omit it.

d_gene,abundance,len,v_gene,j_gene,CDR3nt,CDR3aa
-,-,14,TRBV7-2,TRBJ1-1,TGTGCCAGCAGCCCTCTAGCCGTGAACACTGAAGCTTTCTTT,CASSPLAVNTEAFF
-,-,15,TRBV5-1,TRBJ1-2,TGCGCCAGCAGCGCCAACAGCGGCCACGGGGATGGCTACACCTTC,CASSANSGHGDGYTF
-,-,14,TRBV6-2/TRBV6-3,TRBJ2-5,TGTGCCAGCAGTGACTCTCAGGGGTCGGAGACCCAGTACTTC,CASSDSQGSETQYF
-,-,14,TRBV7-6,TRBJ2-7,TGTGCCAGCAGCTCGAAGGGGGGGCCCTACGAGCAGTACTTC,CASSSKGGPYEQYF
-,few,15,TRBV6-2/TRBV6-3,TRBJ2-2,TGTGCCAGCAGTCGCACTGGGAGTGACACCGGGGAGCTGTTTTTT,CASSRTGSDTGELFF
-,-,14,TRBV4-3,TRBJ1-1,TGCGCCAGCAGCCATCAAAGGGAGGGGACTGAAGCTTTCTTT,CASSHQREGTEAFF
-,-,15,TRBV5-4,TRBJ2-5,TGTGCCAGCAGCTTCGGGGACGCGACAGGCGAGACCCAGTACTTC,CASSFGDATGETQYF
TRBD2,-,15,TRBV11-2,TRBJ2-7,TGTGCCAGCCGCCTAGCGGGGGGCTTCTCCTACGAGCAGTACTTC,CASRLAGGFSYEQYF
TRBD1,-,16,TRBV4-1,TRBJ1-2,TGCGCCAGCAGCCAAATCGGGACAGGCTCTAACTATGGCTACACCTTC,CASSQIGTGSNYGYTF
-,-,12,TRBV24-1,TRBJ2-7,TGTGCCACCAGTGGAGGTTCGTACGAGCAGTACTTC,CATSGGSYEQYF
-,-,14,TRBV7-2,TRBJ2-7,TGTGCCAGCAGCTTAGAGACTGGGTCCTACGAGCAGTACTTC,CASSLETGSYEQYF
-,once,13,TRBV5-4,TRBJ2-5,TGTGCCAGCAGCTTGGATGGGGCCAAGACCCAGTACTTC,CASSLDGAKTQYF
-,-,14,TRBV18,TRBJ1-3,TGTGCCAGCTCACCTACGAGAGGCGGAAACACCATATATTTT,CASSPTRGGNTIYF
-,-,22,TRBV21-1,TRBJ1-4,TGTGCCAGCAGCAAAGACCCGGGGACATTTATGTGTGAGCAGCTCGGCAATGAAAAACTGTTTTTT,CASSKDPGTFMCEQLGNEKLFF
-,-,18,TRBV7-2,TRBJ2-1,TGTGCCAGCAGCTCAAGGGCCCAGGGGGGAGGCTCCTACAATGAGCAGTTCTTC,CASSSRAQGGGSYNEQFF
TRBD1,few,15,TRBV6-5,TRBJ1-6,TGTGCCAGCAGGGGGAGGGACAGGGCCAATTCACCCCTCCACTTT,CASRGRDRANSPLHF
TRBD1,once,16,TRBV7-8,TRBJ2-5,TGTGCCAGCAGCCTCAACGTGGACAGGGAGCGGGAGACCCAGTACTTC,CASSLNVDRERETQYF
-,-,12,TRBV6-5,TRBJ1-2,TGTGCCAGCCGGTGGGAGGGGATCGGCTACACCTTC,CASRWEGIGYTF
-,once,12,TRBV2,TRBJ1-1,TGTGCCAGCAGGGTTGACAGTACTGAAGCTTTCTTT,CASRVDSTEAFF
TRBD1,-,15,TRBV27,TRBJ1-2,TGTGCCAGCAGTTCTCCGGGAGGGACAGACTATGGCTACACCTTC,CASSSPGGTDYGYTF
TRBD1,-,14,TRBV11-3,TRBJ1-1,TGTGCCAGCAGTCGAGAACAGGGGAGCACTGAAGCTTTCTTT,CASSREQGSTEAFF
TRBD2,-,14,TRBV3-1/TRBV3-2,TRBJ2-3,TGTGCCAGCAGCCAATCGGGAGGTACAGATACGCAGTATTTT,CASSQSGGTDTQYF
-,-,14,TRBV9,TRBJ2-2,TGTGCCAGCAGCGGCAGGGGGGCGTCCGGGGAGCTGTTTTTT,CASSGRGASGELFF
-,-,15,TRBV5-4,TRBJ2-6,TGTGCCAGCAGCTTGTCAGGGCTGGGGGCCAACGTCCTGACTTTC,CASSLSGLGANVLTF
TRBD2,-,14,TRBV7-2,TRBJ2-3,TGTGCCAGCAGCGGGGGACTAGCGGTAGATACGCAGTATTTT,CASSGGLAVDTQYF
TRBD1,-,15,TRBV2,TRBJ2-5,TGTGCCAGCAGGAGGACAGGGGACAGCCAAGAGACCCAGTACTTC,CASRRTGDSQETQYF
-,-,15,TRBV6-6,TRBJ1-5,TGTGCCAGCAGTTCGGGGGGAAGGGGCAATCAGCCCCAGCATTTT,CASSSGGRGNQPQHF
-,-,15,TRBV28,TRBJ1-2,TGTGCCAGCAGTCTACCCTCGGACAGATACTATGGCTACACCTTC,CASSLPSDRYYGYTF
TRBD1,-,12,TRBV5-6,TRBJ1-2,TGTGCCAGCAGCCCGGGACAGGGAACAACTACCTTC,CASSPGQGTTTF
-,-,15,TRBV24-1,TRBJ2-2,TGTGCCACCACCAGAGACGGGTCGAACACCGGGGAGCTGTTTTTT,CATTRDGSNTGELFF
-,-,14,TRBV5-4,TRBJ2-1,TGTGCCACTAACAGGTTGAGCTCCTACAATGAGCAGTTCTTC,CATNRLSSYNEQFF
-,-,17,TRBV21-1,TRBJ1-2,TGTGCCAGCAGCGAAAGAACAGGGGCCCCAGTGAGTTATGGCTACACCTTC,CASSERTGAPVSYGYTF
TRBD1,-,14,TRBV4-3,TRBJ2-7,TGCGCCAGCAGCCAAGGACAGGGACAGGGCGAGCAGTACTTC,CASSQGQGQGEQYF
-,few,14,TRBV7-2,TRBJ2-2,TGTGCCAGCAGCTTATTTGCGGGGCACGGGGAGCTGTTTTTT,CASSLFAGHGELFF
-,-,14,TRBV30,TRBJ1-5,TGTGCCTGGAGTGTACAGGGAAGCAATCAGCCCCAGCATTTT,CAWSVQGSNQPQHF
-,-,13,TRBV5-4,TRBJ1-2,TGTGCCAGCAGACCCGAAAACAGCAATGGCTACACCTTC,CASRPENSNGYTF
-,once,17,TRBV19,TRBJ1-6,TGTGCCAGTAGTCCCACAGGTCTTCGCTCCTATAATTCACCCCTCCACTTT,CASSPTGLRSYNSPLHF
-,-,19,TRBV5-6,TRBJ2-6,TGTGCCAGCAGCCTATTTGACAGGACCATATACTCTGGGGCCAACGTCCTGACTTTC,CASSLFDRTIYSGANVLTF
TRBD1,-,15,TRBV7-9,TRBJ1-1,TGTGCCAGCAGCTTGCGGACAGGGGGAAACACTGAAGCTTTCTTT,CASSLRTGGNTEAFF
TRBD1,once,15,TRBV7-2,TRBJ2-7,TGTGCCAGCAGCTTCCAGGGACAGGTCACCTACGAGCAGTACTTC,CASSFQGQVTYEQYF
-,-,13,TRBV6-5,TRBJ2-7,TGTGCCAGCAGTTCCTTGTTCTCCTACGAGCAGTACTTC,CASSSLFSYEQYF
-,-,16,TRBV7-2,TRBJ2-3,TGTGCCAGCAGCTTAGCGTCGACTAGAGGGCTGAATACGCAGTATTTT,CASSLASTRGLNTQYF
-,-,14,TRBV19,TRBJ2-7,TGTGCCAGTAGTGGAACTAGCTTGGTCTACGAGCAGTACTTC,CASSGTSLVYEQYF
-,-,16,TRBV10-1,TRBJ2-1,TGCGCCAGCAGTGATTCTACCTCACTCTCCTACAATGAGCAGTTCTTC,CASSDSTSLSYNEQFF
TRBD2,-,15,TRBV5-4,TRBJ2-3,TGTGCCAGCAGCTTGTACCTAGCGGAGGCAGATACGCAGTATTTT,CASSLYLAEADTQYF
TRBD2,-,14,TRBV2,TRBJ2-1,TGTGCCAGCCGCAGGACGGGAGGGCCGGGTGAGCAGTTCTTC,CASRRTGGPGEQFF
TRBD1,-,18,TRBV27,TRBJ1-1,TGTGCCAGCAGTTTTTTGGGGACAGGAAAAGGAAAGAACATTGAAGCTTTCTTT,CASSFLGTGKGKNIEAFF